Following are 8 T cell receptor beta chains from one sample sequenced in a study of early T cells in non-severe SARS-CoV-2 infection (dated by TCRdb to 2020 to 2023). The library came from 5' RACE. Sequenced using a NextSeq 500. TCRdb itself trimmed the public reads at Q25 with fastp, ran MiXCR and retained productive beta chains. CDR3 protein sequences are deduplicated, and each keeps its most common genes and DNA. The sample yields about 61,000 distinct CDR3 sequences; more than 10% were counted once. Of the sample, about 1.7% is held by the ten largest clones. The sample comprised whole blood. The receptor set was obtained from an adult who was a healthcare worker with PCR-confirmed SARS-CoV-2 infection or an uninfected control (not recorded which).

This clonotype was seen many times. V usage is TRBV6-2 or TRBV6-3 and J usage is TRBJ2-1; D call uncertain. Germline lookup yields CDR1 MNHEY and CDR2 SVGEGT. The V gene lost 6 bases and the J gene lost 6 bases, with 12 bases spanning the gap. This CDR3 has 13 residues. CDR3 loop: CASSQVLGNEQFF. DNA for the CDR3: TGTGCCAGCAGCCAGGTCCTAGGCAATGAGCAGTTCTTC.

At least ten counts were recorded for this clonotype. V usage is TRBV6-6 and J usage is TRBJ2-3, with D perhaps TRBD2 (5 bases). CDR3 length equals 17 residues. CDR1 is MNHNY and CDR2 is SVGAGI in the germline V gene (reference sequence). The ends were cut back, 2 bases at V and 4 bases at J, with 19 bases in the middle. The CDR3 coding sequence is TGTGCCAGCAGTTACGAAGCAGGAGGAGTATTTTCAGATACGCAGTATTTT. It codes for CASSYEAGGVFSDTQYF.

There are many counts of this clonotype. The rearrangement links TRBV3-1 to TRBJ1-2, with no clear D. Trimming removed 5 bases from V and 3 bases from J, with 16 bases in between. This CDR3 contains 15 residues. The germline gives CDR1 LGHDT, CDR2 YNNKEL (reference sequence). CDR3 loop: CASSWRDATDYGYTF. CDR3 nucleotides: TGTGCCAGCAGCTGGAGAGACGCAACGGACTATGGCTACACCTTC.

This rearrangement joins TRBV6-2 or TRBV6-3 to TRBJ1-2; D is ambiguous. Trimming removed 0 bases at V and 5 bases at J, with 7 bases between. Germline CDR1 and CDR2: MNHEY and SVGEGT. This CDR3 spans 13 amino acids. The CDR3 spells CASSYSQRYGYTF. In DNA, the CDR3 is TGTGCCAGCAGTTACTCACAGAGGTATGGCTACACCTTC.

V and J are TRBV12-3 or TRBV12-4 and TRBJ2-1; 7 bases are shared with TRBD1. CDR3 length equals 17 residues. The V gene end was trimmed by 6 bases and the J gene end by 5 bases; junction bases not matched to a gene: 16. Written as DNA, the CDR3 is TGTGCCAGCAGCCAAGGACAGGTCCTTATGCTGGACAATGAGCAGTTCTTC. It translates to CASSQGQVLMLDNEQFF.

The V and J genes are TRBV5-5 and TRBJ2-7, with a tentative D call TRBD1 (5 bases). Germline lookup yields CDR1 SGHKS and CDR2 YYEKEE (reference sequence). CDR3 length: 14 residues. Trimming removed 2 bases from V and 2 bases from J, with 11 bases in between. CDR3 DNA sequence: TGTGCCAGCAGCTTTTGGCAGGGTGCCTACGAGCAGTACTTC. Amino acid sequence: CASSFWQGAYEQYF. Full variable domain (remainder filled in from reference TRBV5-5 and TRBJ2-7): DAGVTQSPTHLIKTRGQQVTLRCSPISGHKSVSWYQQVLGQGPQFIFQYYEKEERGRGNFPDRFSARQFPNYSSELNVNALLLGDSALYLCASSFWQGAYEQYFGPGTRLTVT.

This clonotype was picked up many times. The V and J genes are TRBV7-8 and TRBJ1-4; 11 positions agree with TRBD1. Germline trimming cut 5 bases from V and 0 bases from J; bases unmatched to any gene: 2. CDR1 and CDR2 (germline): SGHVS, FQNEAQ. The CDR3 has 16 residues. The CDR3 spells CASSAGQGATNEKLFF. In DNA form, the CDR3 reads TGTGCCAGCAGCGCGGGACAGGGGGCAACTAATGAAAAACTGTTTTTT.

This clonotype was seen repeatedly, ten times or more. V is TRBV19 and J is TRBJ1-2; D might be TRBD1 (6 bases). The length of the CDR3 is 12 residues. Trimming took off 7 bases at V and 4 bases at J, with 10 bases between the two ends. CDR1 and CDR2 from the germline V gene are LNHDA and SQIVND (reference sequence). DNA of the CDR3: TGTGCCAGTAAACAGGGATCCTATGGCTACACCTTC. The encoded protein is CASKQGSYGYTF.